The next 4 T cell receptor beta chains were all read from a single sample in a study of cytomegalovirus exposure and HLA in healthy donors. The study ran its PCR with 60 Vbeta and 13 Jbeta primers. Assay used: immunoSEQ multiplex PCR; TCRdb lists only in-frame clones, some missing. The data contain around 190,000 clones, 70% to 85% of them singletons. Sequenced: PBMCs. The receptors stem from a girl under 10 years old in good health and CMV-seropositive.

The V call is TRBV2, the J call TRBJ1-2; D perhaps matches TRBD1 (5 bases). The CDR3 runs 14 residues. Trimming left V 3 bases short and J 8 bases short, with 16 bases between. From germline, CDR1 is SNHLY and CDR2 FYNNEI. The CDR3 protein is CASSDTGPRWGYTF. CDR3 coding DNA: TGTGCCAGCAGTGACACAGGTCCCAGGTGGGGCTACACCTTC. Full variable domain (remainder filled in from reference TRBV2 and TRBJ1-2): EPEVTQTPSHQVTQMGQEVILRCVPISNHLYFYWYRQILGQKVEFLVSFYNNEISEKSEIFDDQFSVERPDGSNFTLKIRSTKLEDSAMYFCASSDTGPRWGYTFGSGTRLTVV.

The chain links TRBV30 to TRBJ2-4, with D maybe TRBD1 (7 bases). V was trimmed by 0 bases and J by 9 bases, leaving 18 bases between them. The CDR3 runs 15 residues. CDR1 and CDR2 (germline): GTSNPN, SVGIG (reference sequence). In nucleotides, the CDR3 is TGTGCCTGGAGTGTACGGTCCGTGCAGGGGGGCATTCAGTACTTC. This gives the protein CAWSVRSVQGGIQYF.

The CDR3 here is CSQERGGVQFF. The CDR3 bases are TGCAGCCAGGAAAGAGGGGGGGTGCAGTTCTTC. This chain uses TRBV29-1 with TRBJ2-1; possibly TRBD2 for D (7 bases). This CDR3 contains 11 residues. The V and J ends lost 8 bases and 12 bases respectively, with 17 bases between them. Germline CDR1 reads SQVTM; CDR2 reads ANQGSEA.

This rearrangement joins TRBV27 to TRBJ2-1; the match to TRBD2 covers 12 bases. The V and J ends lost 5 bases and 9 bases, in that order; junction bases with no gene match: 11. Germline V gene data show CDR1 as MNHEY and CDR2 as SMNVEV (reference sequence). CDR3 length: 16 amino acids. CDR3 bases: TGTGCCAGCAGTGCCCGGACTAGCGGGATAGGTATTGAGCAGTTCTTC. Translated: CASSARTSGIGIEQFF.